Listed below are T cell receptor beta chains from one sample, sequenced in a study of glioma-infiltrating T cells after dendritic cell vaccination. The data were produced by immunoSEQ multiplex PCR, yet TCRdb's version contains in-frame clones alone and is incomplete. The sample contains approximately 48,000 clones, less than 90% of which appear only once. The sample in question was blood, obtained before dendritic cell vaccination. The source is a human donor with glioblastoma. The CDR3 runs from the conserved cysteine through the conserved F or W. A D gene is named only where the DNA matches it firmly. Some rows have no size entry. The others give once, few or many, or a class for an expanded clone.

13,TRBV6-5,-,-,TRBJ2-3,TGTGCCAGCAGTAGCGGCTTCGGGGATACGCAGTATTTT,CASSSGFGDTQYF
15,TRBV7-6,TRBD2,-,TRBJ2-1,TGTGCCAGCAGCTTAGGGCTAGCGGTTTACAATGAGCAGTTCTTC,CASSLGLAVYNEQFF
18,TRBV9,-,once,TRBJ2-6,TGTGCCAGCAGCCGGCGGGATCCCCCCCTCTCTGGGGCCAACGTCCTGACTTTC,CASSRRDPPLSGANVLTF
14,TRBV5-1,-,-,TRBJ2-5,TGCGCCAGCAGCTTGCAACAGCTTCAAGAGACCCAGTACTTC,CASSLQQLQETQYF
14,TRBV27,TRBD1,-,TRBJ1-2,TGTGCCAGCAGCCTCCGGGACAGGGACTATGGCTACACCTTC,CASSLRDRDYGYTF
15,TRBV25-1,TRBD1,-,TRBJ2-2,TGTGCCAGCAGCCGACAGGGTCGAAACACCGGGGAGCTGTTTTTT,CASSRQGRNTGELFF
15,TRBV5-1,-,-,TRBJ1-1,TGCGCCAGCAGCTTGGAGGGACTGCTGAACACTGAAGCTTTCTTT,CASSLEGLLNTEAFF
15,TRBV9,TRBD2,-,TRBJ2-7,TGTGCCAGCAGCCCATGGACTAGCGCAGCCTACGAGCAGTACTTC,CASSPWTSAAYEQYF
15,TRBV6-6,TRBD1,-,TRBJ2-1,TGTGCCAGCAGTTACTTGGGACAGGGGGGAAATGAGCAGTTCTTC,CASSYLGQGGNEQFF
15,TRBV5-1,-,-,TRBJ1-4,TGCGCCAGCAGCCTAGGGAGTTCGACTAATGAAAAACTGTTTTTT,CASSLGSSTNEKLFF
16,TRBV7-8,-,-,TRBJ2-3,TGTGCCAGCAGCCTACTCGTTGGAGGGGGCTTGGATACGCAGTATTTT,CASSLLVGGGLDTQYF
16,TRBV5-1,TRBD1,-,TRBJ1-1,TGCGCCAGCAGCTTGGGTTTGGGACAGAAGAACACTGAAGCTTTCTTT,CASSLGLGQKNTEAFF
17,TRBV4-2,-,-,TRBJ2-7,TGTGCCAGCAGCCAAGATCTAGTACTAGATGATTCCTACGAGCAGTACTTC,CASSQDLVLDDSYEQYF
14,TRBV11-3,-,once,TRBJ2-1,TGTGCCAGCAGCTTAGTCGGCGGGCCCAATGAGCAGTTCTTC,CASSLVGGPNEQFF
16,TRBV7-3,TRBD1,-,TRBJ1-2,TGTGCCAGCAGCTTTGGCGGGCCAGGGGGCGGATATGGCTACACCTTC,CASSFGGPGGGYGYTF
14,TRBV14,TRBD1,-,TRBJ1-2,TGTGCCAGCAGCCAAACAGGGGGAAGCTATGGCTACACCTTC,CASSQTGGSYGYTF
14,TRBV30,TRBD2,-,TRBJ2-7,TGTGCCTGGAGCTTAGTAGCGGGGCCCTACGAGCAGTACTTC,CAWSLVAGPYEQYF
15,TRBV5-6,-,-,TRBJ1-4,TGTGCCAGCAGCTTGAGGACACCAACTAATGAAAAACTGTTTTTT,CASSLRTPTNEKLFF
13,TRBV7-2,TRBD1,few,TRBJ2-7,TGTGCCAGCAGCGGCTGGACAGGGGGAGGGCAGTACTTC,CASSGWTGGGQYF
12,TRBV11-2,-,-,TRBJ2-7,TGTGCCAGCAGCTCTACCCCCTACGAGCAGTACTTC,CASSSTPYEQYF
14,TRBV14,-,once,TRBJ2-7,TGTGCCAGCAGCCAAGGCCAGGGCCCCTACGAGCAGTACTTC,CASSQGQGPYEQYF
15,TRBV6-1,TRBD1,-,TRBJ1-6,TGTGCCAGCAGTGAAGTTAGGACAGGGAATTCACCCCTCCACTTT,CASSEVRTGNSPLHF
16,TRBV7-6,-,-,TRBJ1-2,TGTGCCAGCAGCTCTGGGGTTTCTAGACAGAACTATGGCTACACCTTC,CASSSGVSRQNYGYTF
16,TRBV25-1,TRBD2,once,TRBJ2-7,TGTGCCAGCAGTGAACTTGGGCTAGCGGGAACCTACGAGCAGTACTTC,CASSELGLAGTYEQYF
15,TRBV6-6,-,-,TRBJ1-6,TGTGCCAGCCTGATGGAGAGCTCCTATAATTCACCCCTCCACTTT,CASLMESSYNSPLHF
17,TRBV2,-,-,TRBJ2-6,TGTGCCAGCAGTGAATCCAGGGTGGGGTCTGGGGCCAACGTCCTGACTTTC,CASSESRVGSGANVLTF
14,TRBV5-1,TRBD1,few,TRBJ2-7,TGCGCCAGCAGCTTAGGGACAGGGGCCTACGAGCAGTACTTC,CASSLGTGAYEQYF
13,TRBV6-5,-,few,TRBJ1-4,TGTGCCAGCAGCTTCGGGGGGGTTGAAAAACTGTTTTTT,CASSFGGVEKLFF
15,TRBV7-2,TRBD1,-,TRBJ2-7,TGTGCCAGCAGCTTCGGACAGGGGGTTTACTACGAGCAGTACTTC,CASSFGQGVYYEQYF
14,TRBV19,-,-,TRBJ1-1,TGTGCCACCAAGATCGACGGGGGTCACACTGAAGCTTTCTTT,CATKIDGGHTEAFF
17,TRBV7-3,-,-,TRBJ2-2,TGTGCCAGCAGCTTAATTTTTGGGGGCGCGAACACCGGGGAGCTGTTTTTT,CASSLIFGGANTGELFF
16,TRBV5-1,TRBD1,-,TRBJ2-1,TGCGCCAGCAGCTTGGATGGGACAGGGGGTGGGGATGAGCAGTTCTTC,CASSLDGTGGGDEQFF
17,TRBV12-1,-,-,TRBJ2-3,TGTGCCAGCAGCCTATCTCCGGGACTAACGTACACAGATACGCAGTATTTT,CASSLSPGLTYTDTQYF
15,TRBV6-5,-,-,TRBJ1-3,TGTGCCAGCAGATCTCTTCCAGGGCGGGGAAACACCATATATTTT,CASRSLPGRGNTIYF
15,TRBV5-5,-,-,TRBJ1-4,TGTGCCAGCAGCTTGTTGGGGGCGGCTAATGAAAAACTGTTTTTT,CASSLLGAANEKLFF